The present T cell receptor beta chain was sequenced within a study of cytomegalovirus exposure and HLA in healthy donors. Study context: It was reported in a later analysis that the same platform had been used for the 100 to 150 validation repertoires as for the 550 to 700 first-cohort repertoires.

Notes on this clone: What it recognizes is unknown.

General study results and limits: Subsequent analysis showed first-cohort TCR clusters tending to co-occur in some 120 validation repertoires. Published work reported that the classifier diagnosed cytomegalovirus status with high specificity and sensitivity.

Using immunoSEQ multiplex PCR, the repertoire was profiled, and TCRdb retains in-frame clones only, with some absent. The sample holds about 200,000 clones; 86% are singletons and the top ten take roughly 1.5%. Germline V CDR1 and CDR2: MDHEN, SYDVKM. The length of the CDR3 is 15 residues. The V end was cut by 6 bases, the J end by 6 bases, with 21 bases between. This TCR derives from a woman younger than 30 in good health and CMV-seronegative. The genes are TRBV28 and TRBJ2-7; D is perhaps TRBD2 (6 bases). The sample was PBMCs. CDR3: CASRLLQRVLGEQYF. The CDR3 DNA is TGTGCCAGCAGGCTCCTACAGCGGGTTCTGGGCGAGCAGTACTTC.